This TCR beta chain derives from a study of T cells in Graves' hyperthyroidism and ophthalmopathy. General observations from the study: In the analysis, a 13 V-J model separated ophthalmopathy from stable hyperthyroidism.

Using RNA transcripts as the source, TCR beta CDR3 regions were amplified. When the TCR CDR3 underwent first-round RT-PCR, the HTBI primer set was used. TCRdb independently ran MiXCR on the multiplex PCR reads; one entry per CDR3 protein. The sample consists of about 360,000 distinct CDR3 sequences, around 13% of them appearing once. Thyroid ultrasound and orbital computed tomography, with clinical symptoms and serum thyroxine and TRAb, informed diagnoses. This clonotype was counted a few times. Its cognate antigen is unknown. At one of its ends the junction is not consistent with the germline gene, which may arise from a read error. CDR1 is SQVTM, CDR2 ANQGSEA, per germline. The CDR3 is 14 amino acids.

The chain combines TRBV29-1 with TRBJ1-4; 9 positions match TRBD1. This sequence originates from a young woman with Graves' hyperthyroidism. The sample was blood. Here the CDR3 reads CSIEGTGSNEKLFF. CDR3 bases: TGCAGCATTGAAGGGACAGGGTCTAATGAAAAACTGTTTTTT.